This entry describes one T cell receptor beta chain. Antigen: not known. CD4+ cells were split into CD45RA+ naive and CD45RA-negative memory subsets. This sample was taken from a study of shared clonotypes between healthy human individuals. Study results and limitations: Sharing of clonotypes among donors was expected to vary with sequencing depth.

Assay execution proceeded at the deep level. Using 200 ng DNA, approximately 27,000 T cell genomes, the sorted-subset replicate PCRs were run. Generated by immunoSEQ multiplex PCR, the TCRdb table keeps only in-frame clones and is missing some. Of more than 550,000 clones in the sample, approximately 72% were seen once. This CDR3 comprises 16 residues. Germline V gene lookup returns CDR1 SEHNR and CDR2 FQNEAQ (reference sequence). V was cut by 4 bases and J by 1 base, with 16 bases left in between. The rearrangement links TRBV7-9 to TRBJ1-1; tentatively, D is TRBD1 (5 bases). This clonotype was sampled from a woman between 25 and 40 years old in good health. The sequencing sample was made of memory CD4+ T cells sorted from blood. Subset specified: CD45RA-negative fraction. The CDR3 DNA reads as TGTGCCAGCAGCTCTATGACACGACAGAGGAACACTGAAGCTTTCTTT. Amino acids: CASSSMTRQRNTEAFF. Looking up the rest from reference TRBV7-9 and TRBJ1-1 gives the full variable domain: DTGVSQNPRHKITKRGQNVTFRCDPISEHNRLYWYRQTLGQGPEFLTYFQNEAQLEKSRLLSDRFSAERPKGSFSTLEIQRTEQGDSAMYLCASSSMTRQRNTEAFFGQGTRLTVV.